This entry describes one T cell receptor beta chain. This specimen belongs to a study of shared T cell receptors in the human thymus. Generated by immunoSEQ multiplex PCR, the TCRdb table keeps only in-frame clones and is missing some. The data contain 650,000 to 950,000 clones, approximately 83% of them singletons. CDR1 is LNHDA and CDR2 is SQIVND in the germline V gene (reference sequence). This CDR3 is 16 amino acids long. The V and J ends lost 6 bases and 0 bases respectively, with 18 bases between them. These records were also assigned to another study, of human thymus T cells. This second report adds: Thymic and blood repertoires seemed to favor certain V and J genes. Highly overlapping thymic repertoires in unrelated individuals were reported by related research.

V usage is TRBV19 and J usage is TRBJ2-7; the D gene is possibly TRBD1 (6 bases). Material: thymocytes. The clonotype originates from a girl under two years old with a congenital heart defect. The DNA of the CDR3 is TGTGCCAGTAGCATGAAGGGTGACAGGTACTCCTACGAGCAGTACTTC. Encoded protein: CASSMKGDRYSYEQYF.